What follows is one T cell receptor beta chain and its context. The table came from immunoSEQ multiplex PCR; TCRdb's copy has only in-frame clones and leaves some out. The sample records 100,000 or so clones, about 90% being singletons. The CDR3 runs 16 residues. Unmatched junction bases numbered 8, after V lost 5 bases and J lost 3 bases. The germline gives CDR1 MGHDK, CDR2 SYGVNS. These data belong to a study of T cell responses to AZD1222 COVID-19 vaccine. This specimen consisted of peripheral blood, obtained 28 days after the second AZD1222 dose. This sequence joins TRBV25-1 and TRBJ2-3, with 10 bases aligning to TRBD1. The receptor was derived from an adult who received the AZD1222 COVID-19 vaccine. The CDR3 DNA is TGTGCCAGCAGTTACGAGACAGGGGGCAGGACAGATACGCAGTATTTT. It specifies CASSYETGGRTDTQYF.